A selection of T cell receptor beta chains follows, all from one sample in a study of T cells in Graves' hyperthyroidism and ophthalmopathy. Via MiXCR, TCRdb re-called the multiplex PCR reads, giving one row per CDR3 protein. Altogether 500,000 to 600,000 distinct CDR3 sequences are present, around 45% being singletons, with the ten largest covering around 19%. Material: peripheral blood or thyroid tissue (not recorded which). These receptors all stem from an adult woman with Graves' disease, either hyperthyroidism or ophthalmopathy (not recorded which). CDR3s include the opening cysteine and the closing phenylalanine or tryptophan. The D gene is left open where the match is weak.

J | D | V | length | CDR3
TRBJ1-2 | NA | TRBV14 | 13 | CASSQAAGVGYTF
TRBJ2-2 | NA | TRBV29-1 | 14 | CSVAGRSNTGELFF
TRBJ1-1 | TRBD1 | TRBV7-8 | 13 | CASSLMAGGEAFF
TRBJ1-1 | NA | TRBV13 | 17 | CASSSTEPPRLDTEAFF
TRBJ2-2 | NA | TRBV6-4 | 12 | CASSDSTGELFF
TRBJ1-1 | NA | TRBV12-3/TRBV12-4 | 12 | CASSFMGTEAFF
TRBJ2-5 | NA | TRBV10-3 | 13 | CATKRDNQETQYF
TRBJ2-5 | NA | TRBV24-1 | 16 | CATSVPLWADQETQYF
TRBJ2-7 | TRBD2 | TRBV7-3 | 15 | CASTLETSGSHEQYF
TRBJ1-5 | NA | TRBV12-3/TRBV12-4 | 17 | CASSLEQLRLGNQPQHF
TRBJ1-4 | NA | TRBV7-2 | 15 | CASSLAPGPDEKLFF
TRBJ1-2 | NA | TRBV10-3 | 14 | CAITDRLANYGYTF
TRBJ2-7 | TRBD2 | TRBV6-2/TRBV6-3 | 17 | CASSYVTGGAGGLEQYF
TRBJ1-5 | TRBD1 | TRBV2 | 15 | CASREAGQGRQPQHF
TRBJ1-4 | TRBD1 | TRBV5-1 | 15 | CASSLGDRGSRELFF
TRBJ2-7 | TRBD1 | TRBV9 | 14 | CASSETGTAYEQYF
TRBJ2-5 | NA | TRBV9 | 16 | CASSPTLQGRQETQYF
TRBJ2-7 | NA | TRBV3-1 | 15 | CASSPQQRSSYEQYF
TRBJ1-2 | NA | TRBV7-8 | 18 | CASSLGDLAGEYNYGYTF
TRBJ1-5 | NA | TRBV6-1 | 17 | CASSPRWARGTNQPQHF
TRBJ1-5 | NA | TRBV2 | 14 | CASRQAGVGETQHF
TRBJ1-2 | NA | TRBV29-1 | 11 | CSVPTEDGYTF
TRBJ2-7 | TRBD1 | TRBV5-1 | 16 | CASSPRTGGFSYEQYF
TRBJ2-5 | TRBD2 | TRBV2 | 17 | CASSERLAGGPQETQYF
TRBJ2-7 | NA | TRBV6-6 | 14 | CASSESARAYEQYF
TRBJ1-3 | TRBD1 | TRBV20-1 | 15 | CSARKVGQGRDTIYF
TRBJ1-5 | NA | TRBV5-1 | 13 | CASSFATNQPQHF
TRBJ1-1 | NA | TRBV7-9 | 15 | CASSPAQGPNTEAFF
TRBJ2-2 | NA | TRBV19 | 16 | CASSKPGHDATGELFF
TRBJ1-2 | TRBD1 | TRBV29-1 | 15 | CSVVLQGAPNYGYTF
TRBJ1-2 | NA | TRBV7-9 | 11 | CASSPISGYTF
TRBJ1-1 | TRBD1 | TRBV20-1 | 13 | CSARGATGTEAFF
TRBJ1-4 | NA | TRBV20-1 | 14 | CSALPGRRDEKLFF
TRBJ1-1 | TRBD1 | TRBV12-3/TRBV12-4 | 10 | CASGPGTGGF
TRBJ1-2 | NA | TRBV11-2 | 13 | CASSKHRHYGYTF
TRBJ1-5 | NA | TRBV7-8 | 12 | CASSLAIGPQHF
TRBJ1-6 | TRBD1 | TRBV5-6 | 14 | CASSRTGSNQPLHF
TRBJ2-5 | TRBD1 | TRBV10-1 | 17 | CASRQSSGTGGVETQYF
TRBJ2-7 | NA | TRBV5-1 | 14 | CASSPGNRRDEQYF
TRBJ1-1 | NA | TRBV10-3 | 11 | CAISEDTEAFF
TRBJ1-3 | TRBD1 | TRBV11-2 | 15 | CASSLGQGYGNTIYF
TRBJ1-4 | NA | TRBV11-3 | 14 | CASSLGRENEKLFF
TRBJ2-7 | NA | TRBV3-1 | 15 | CASSQDRLLSYEQYF
TRBJ2-7 | TRBD1 | TRBV20-1 | 15 | CSAIRPGQPSYEQYF
TRBJ1-6 | NA | TRBV5-1 | 14 | CASSEQEYNSPLHF
TRBJ2-1 | TRBD2 | TRBV2 | 16 | CASSLLAGNSYNEQFF
TRBJ1-3 | NA | TRBV25-1 | 17 | CASSLGGGPGSGNTIYF
TRBJ1-4 | NA | TRBV12-3/TRBV12-4 | 14 | CASSHRATNEKLFF
TRBJ2-7 | TRBD1 | TRBV3-1 | 13 | CASSPGTGGEQYF
TRBJ2-5 | NA | TRBV7-3 | 12 | CASSNTAGTQYF
TRBJ1-1 | NA | TRBV10-3 | 13 | CAIRQQGATEAFF
TRBJ2-5 | NA | TRBV5-1 | 13 | CASSLGSQETQYF
TRBJ2-6 | NA | TRBV25-1 | 15 | CASWGYGSGANVLTF
TRBJ2-5 | TRBD1 | TRBV5-1 | 17 | CASSLGQGAVREETQYF
TRBJ1-1 | NA | TRBV2 | 15 | CASSEWTVVDTEAFF
TRBJ2-2 | NA | TRBV24-1 | 16 | CATSTRSQSFPGELFF
TRBJ1-2 | NA | TRBV24-1 | 16 | CATSDFGRGIGYGYTF
TRBJ1-6 | NA | TRBV7-6 | 19 | CASSLRGGGRREGHSPLHF